This TCR beta chain came from a study of T cells in Graves' hyperthyroidism and ophthalmopathy. It was RNA transcripts that yielded the amplified TCR beta CDR3 regions. During a first-round RT-PCR of the TCR CDR3, the HTBI primer set was used. Using its own MiXCR run on the multiplex PCR reads, TCRdb lists one record per CDR3 protein. The sample holds about 400,000 distinct CDR3 sequences, around an eighth seen once. This CDR3 comprises 15 residues. From germline, CDR1 is SGHAT and CDR2 FQNNGV. With 3 bases removed from V and 4 bases from J, the gap between germline ends came to 15 bases. Sequenced material: blood. The TCR sequence derives from a man over 45 with Graves' ophthalmopathy. This chain joins TRBV11-2 and TRBJ2-5; weak D call: TRBD2 (5 bases). CDR3 in DNA: TGTGCCAGCAGCTTCACTAGTGGGATTCGAGAGACCCAGTACTTC. It is translated as CASSFTSGIRETQYF.